One and the same sample provided the 30 T cell receptor beta chains below, sequenced in a study of blood T cell repertoires in COVID-19. The repertoire was sequenced with immunoSEQ multiplex PCR; TCRdb's copy has only in-frame clones and lacks some. The sample shows around 91,000 clones, 85% of them seen only once. The sequenced sample consisted of peripheral blood. The receptors were sampled from a man older than 75 with acute or convalescent COVID-19.

This chain uses TRBV29-1 with TRBJ2-1; possibly TRBD1 for D (6 bases). V gave up 3 bases and J gave up 6 bases, with 15 bases separating them. The germline V gene encodes CDR1 SQVTM and CDR2 ANQGSEA. CDR3 length: 14 residues. DNA for the CDR3: TGCAGCGTTGACCTCACAGGGATTCTCAATGAGCAGTTCTTC. This codes for CSVDLTGILNEQFF.

This chain joins TRBV28 and TRBJ2-7; 9 positions match TRBD1. Germline V gene sequence: CDR1 MDHEN, CDR2 SYDVKM. Losses at the gene ends were 6 bases for V and 7 bases for J; bases not matched to a gene: 7. The CDR3 runs to 13 residues. The CDR3 nucleotides read TGTGCCAGCAGAACAGGGGGCGCGGGGGAGCAGTACTTC. Amino acids: CASRTGGAGEQYF.

The J gene is TRBJ2-2, the V gene TRBV5-5, with TRBD2 identical over 14 bases. V shed 6 bases and J 7 bases; nucleotides not matched to a gene: 2. Germline CDR1 SGHKS, CDR2 YYEKEE (reference sequence). The CDR3 runs to 14 residues. CDR3 in amino acids: CASTTSGRGGELFF. CDR3 bases: TGTGCCAGCACGACTAGCGGGAGGGGCGGGGAGCTGTTTTTT.

The chain uses TRBV28 and TRBJ2-2; the D gene is possibly TRBD1 (5 bases). Per the germline V gene, CDR1 is MDHEN and CDR2 is SYDVKM. V gave up 5 bases and J gave up 5 bases, with 15 bases separating them. This CDR3 comprises 15 residues. As DNA, the CDR3 is TGTGCCAGCAGTGATGTGGGGCCGCGGACCGGGGAGCTGTTTTTT. This sequence encodes CASSDVGPRTGELFF.

The CDR3 nucleotides read TGCGCCAGCAGCCAAGAACGGGAACGCACAGATACGCAGTATTTT. This encodes CASSQERERTDTQYF. The V gene is TRBV4-3, the J gene TRBJ2-3; D is possibly TRBD2 (5 bases). The CDR3 extends over 15 amino acids. CDR1 is LGHNA, CDR2 YSLEER, per germline. Trimming took 0 bases from V and 1 from J, leaving 8 bases between them.

This sequence joins TRBV20-1 and TRBJ1-6, with TRBD1 matching over 8 bases. CDR3 length equals 17 residues. Looked up from germline, CDR1 is DFQATT and CDR2 is SNEGSKA (reference sequence). V dropped 5 bases and J dropped 0; count of bases not matched to a gene: 9. The CDR3 loop reads CSARGTGQSSYNSPLHF. The DNA for the CDR3 is TGCAGTGCTCGTGGGACAGGCCAGAGCTCCTATAATTCACCCCTCCACTTT.

The J gene is TRBJ1-2, the V gene TRBV9; D possibly corresponds to TRBD1 (6 bases). The V end lost 4 bases, the J end lost 2 bases, and 9 bases lay between the germline ends. Per germline, CDR1 SGDLS and CDR2 YYNGEE. The CDR3 consists of 13 residues. In nucleotides, the CDR3 is TGTGCCAGCAGCCAAGACAGGAACTATGGCTACACCTTC. As protein: CASSQDRNYGYTF. Drawing the rest from reference TRBV9 and TRBJ1-2, the complete variable domain is DSGVTQTPKHLITATGQRVTLRCSPRSGDLSVYWYQQSLDQGLQFLIQYYNGEERAKGNILERFSAQQFPDLHSELNLSSLELGDSALYFCASSQDRNYGYTFGSGTRLTVV.

The V gene is TRBV14, the J gene TRBJ1-2; TRBD1 aligns across 10 bases. CDR3 length: 12 residues. V trimming: 4 bases; J trimming: 10 bases; junction bases outside the gene matches: 3. In germline, CDR1 is SGHDN, CDR2 FVKESK. CDR3 loop: CASSPGQGIYTF. The DNA for the CDR3 is TGTGCCAGCAGCCCGGGACAGGGGATCTACACCTTC.

The V and J genes are TRBV9 and TRBJ1-2; a weak D match, TRBD1 (6 bases). V was trimmed by 3 bases and J by 4 bases, leaving 16 bases between them. The CDR3 extends over 15 amino acids. From germline, CDR1 is SGDLS and CDR2 YYNGEE. The CDR3 region has the DNA TGTGCCAGCAGCGCCCCACGTGGGGGGGCCTATGGCTACACCTTC. Its protein product is CASSAPRGGAYGYTF.

The chain combines TRBV7-2 with TRBJ2-2; 9 nucleotides align to TRBD2. Germline V gene lookup returns CDR1 SGHTA and CDR2 FQGNSA. V trimming: 2 bases; J trimming: 6 bases; junction bases outside the gene matches: 4. The CDR3 loop spans 15 amino acids. As DNA, the CDR3 is TGTGCCAGCAGCTTATCCGGCGGGGGGGCCGGGGAGCTGTTTTTT. As protein: CASSLSGGGAGELFF.

This chain connects TRBV6-5 to TRBJ2-5, with TRBD2 as a possible D gene (6 bases). From germline, CDR1 is MNHEY and CDR2 SVGAGI. Trimming stripped 7 bases from V and 1 base from J, with 10 bases between. The CDR3 spans 13 residues. CDR3 DNA sequence: TGTGCCAGCACTGGCGGGACCCAAGAGACCCAGTACTTC. Translation gives CASTGGTQETQYF.

This chain connects TRBV13 to TRBJ1-6; D possibly corresponds to TRBD1 (5 bases). The CDR3 runs to 17 residues. Germline V gives CDR1 PRHDT, CDR2 FYEKMQ (reference sequence). V was clipped by 3 bases and J by 5 bases, with 17 bases between them. The CDR3 nucleotides are TGTGCCAGCAGCTTTTATGGGGGAGGGACGAATAATTCACCCCTCCACTTT. Residues: CASSFYGGGTNNSPLHF.

This clone has just a few counts. The chain links TRBV5-6 to TRBJ1-1; unclear D gene. Between the trimmed V and J ends, which lost 2 bases and 6 bases, there was a span of 5 bases. The germline CDR1 and CDR2 sequences are SGHDT and YYEEEE. The CDR3 spans 11 residues. The CDR3 DNA follows: TGTGCCAGCAGCTTTGACTCTGAAGCTTTCTTT. Encoded protein: CASSFDSEAFF.

The chain is built from TRBV6-2 or TRBV6-3 and TRBJ2-7; the match to TRBD1 covers 10 bases. This CDR3 contains 15 residues. V trimming: 2 bases; J trimming: 5 bases; junction bases outside the gene matches: 6. Per germline, CDR1 MNHEY and CDR2 SVGEGT. CDR3 sequence reads: CASSYRQGAVHEQYF. CDR3 nucleotides: TGTGCCAGCAGTTACCGACAGGGGGCGGTCCACGAGCAGTACTTC.

V usage is TRBV5-1 and J usage is TRBJ1-1; 9 bases fit TRBD1. Trimming at V came to 4 bases and at J to 8 bases, leaving 9 bases not matched to a gene. Germline V CDR1 and CDR2: SGHRS, YFSETQ. The CDR3 spans 14 residues. The CDR3 protein is CASSADRGLPEAFF. The DNA of the CDR3 is TGCGCCAGCAGCGCGGACAGGGGACTTCCCGAAGCTTTCTTT.

The V call is TRBV12-3 or TRBV12-4, the J call TRBJ2-2; D unclear. The CDR3 consists of 13 residues. The V end lost 4 bases, the J end lost 7 bases, and 10 bases lay between the germline ends. CDR3: CASSSGDGGELFF. The CDR3 DNA reads as TGTGCCAGCAGTTCCGGAGATGGCGGGGAGCTGTTTTTT.

This rearrangement joins TRBV14 to TRBJ2-7; the match to TRBD2 covers 7 bases. Trimming cost V 2 bases and J 7 bases; bases outside gene matches: 5. CDR3 length: 13 residues. Germline CDR1 and CDR2: SGHDN and FVKESK. CDR3 residues: CASSQSLAREQYF. The CDR3 DNA sequence: TGTGCCAGCAGCCAATCACTAGCGCGTGAGCAGTACTTC. Full variable domain (remainder filled in from reference TRBV14 and TRBJ2-7): EAGVTQFPSHSVIEKGQTVTLRCDPISGHDNLYWYRRVMGKEIKFLLHFVKESKQDESGMPNNRFLAERTGGTYSTLKVQPAELEDSGVYFCASSQSLAREQYFGPGTRLTVT.

V and J are TRBV4-1 and TRBJ2-7; 9 bases map to TRBD1. This CDR3 comprises 15 residues. CDR1 is MGHRA, CDR2 YSYEKL, per germline. V was clipped by 0 bases and J by 5 bases; unmatched bases: 5. This CDR3 is CASSQDWDRVDEQYF. CDR3 nucleotides: TGCGCCAGCAGCCAAGATTGGGACAGGGTCGACGAGCAGTACTTC.

This chain joins TRBV10-3 and TRBJ2-2; 7 bases fit TRBD2. The CDR3 has 13 amino acids. CDR1 is ENHRY, CDR2 SYGVKD, per germline. Trimming cost V 6 bases and J 5 bases; bases outside gene matches: 3. As DNA, the CDR3 is TGTGCCATCAGCCTTAGCGGGACCGGGGAGCTGTTTTTT. Protein product: CAISLSGTGELFF.

This sequence joins TRBV15 and TRBJ2-3; TRBD2 agrees at 7 bases. The CDR3 runs 16 residues. The V segment lost 1 base and the J segment 10 bases; nucleotides outside the gene matches: 14. Germline assignment: CDR1 LNHNV and CDR2 YYDKDF (reference sequence). The CDR3 here is CATSRAIAGSVRAQYF. CDR3 DNA: TGTGCCACCAGCAGAGCGATAGCGGGCTCGGTGAGGGCGCAGTATTTT.

The sample holds one count of this clone. This chain connects TRBV5-6 to TRBJ1-2, with 8 bases identical to TRBD1. The V segment lost 4 bases and the J segment 4 bases; nucleotides outside the gene matches: 9. CDR3 size: 15 residues. From germline, CDR1 is SGHDT and CDR2 YYEEEE. The CDR3 loop is CASSPGQGAGYGYTF. CDR3 DNA sequence: TGTGCCAGCAGCCCAGGACAGGGTGCGGGCTATGGCTACACCTTC.

J is TRBJ2-5 and V is TRBV7-6; D unclear. CDR1 and CDR2 (germline): SGHVS, FNYEAQ. The CDR3 sequence is 13 residues long. Trimming took 2 bases from V and 2 from J, leaving 6 bases between them. CDR3 protein: CASSLLVQETQYF. CDR3 DNA: TGTGCCAGCAGCTTATTAGTACAAGAGACCCAGTACTTC.

The CDR3 spells CASSLAGTGLYNEQFF. DNA for the CDR3: TGCGCCAGCAGCTTGGCCGGGACAGGCCTTTACAATGAGCAGTTCTTC. The chain links TRBV5-1 to TRBJ2-1; 8 bases map to TRBD1. Germline CDR1 SGHRS, CDR2 YFSETQ. The length of the CDR3 is 16 residues. Trimming removed 0 bases from V and 4 bases from J; junction bases left unmatched: 6.

The chain carries TRBV5-8 and TRBJ1-4, with no clear D. V was trimmed by 0 bases and J by 4 bases, leaving 10 bases between them. This CDR3 is 15 amino acids long. The germline CDR1 and CDR2 sequences are SGHTS and YDEGEE. The CDR3 coding sequence is TGTGCCAGCAGCTTGGTGTTTTTCGGTAATGAAAAACTGTTTTTT. Its translation: CASSLVFFGNEKLFF. The full variable domain, its missing parts supplied by reference TRBV5-8 and TRBJ1-4, is EAGVTQSPTHLIKTRGQQATLRCSPISGHTSVYWYQQALGLGLQFLLWYDEGEERNRGNFPPRFSGRQFPNYSSELNVNALELEDSALYLCASSLVFFGNEKLFFGSGTQLSVL.

This chain uses TRBV27 with TRBJ2-7; TRBD1 agrees at 12 bases. Germline CDR1 reads MNHEY; CDR2 reads SMNVEV (reference sequence). J gave up 4 bases and V 8 bases, and 3 bases lay outside the gene matches. CDR3 length: 13 residues. The CDR3 nucleotides read TGTGCCAGCGGGGACAGGGGGCTATACGAGCAGTACTTC. This encodes CASGDRGLYEQYF.

V usage is TRBV19 and J usage is TRBJ2-2, with a possible D match to TRBD1 (5 bases). Germline assignment: CDR1 LNHDA and CDR2 SQIVND (reference sequence). With 6 bases removed from V and 5 bases from J, the gap between germline ends came to 16 bases. The CDR3 contains 15 residues. The CDR3 DNA sequence: TGTGCCAGTAGCCCCCCAGGGCGTCGGACCGGGGAGCTGTTTTTT. It translates to CASSPPGRRTGELFF.

This chain uses TRBV4-2 with TRBJ2-1; 8 positions agree with TRBD2. The CDR3 consists of 19 residues. The J segment lost 0 bases and the V segment lost 0 bases, leaving 10 bases of the junction unmatched. In germline, CDR1 is LGHNA, CDR2 YNFKEQ. For the CDR3, the DNA is TGTGCCAGCAGCCAAGATTTACTAGCGGATCCCGTCTCCTACAATGAGCAGTTCTTC. Protein: CASSQDLLADPVSYNEQFF.

This chain joins TRBV3-1 (or the pseudogene TRBV3-2) and TRBJ1-6; D possibly corresponds to TRBD1 (5 bases). The germline V and J ends were trimmed by 3 bases and 8 bases, with 8 bases remaining between them. The CDR3 has 13 residues. Germline V lookup: CDR1 LGHDT, CDR2 YNNKEL (reference sequence). The CDR3 sequence: CASSHGGDSPLHF. CDR3 bases: TGTGCCAGCAGCCATGGGGGGGATTCACCCCTCCACTTT.

The chain employs TRBV18 and TRBJ2-7; D ambiguous. V gave up 3 bases and J gave up 3 bases, with 6 bases separating them. This CDR3 region has 12 residues. Looked up from germline, CDR1 is KGHSH and CDR2 is LQKENI. As DNA, the CDR3 is TGTGCCAGCTCACCCCTCGGCTACGAGCAGTACTTC. Protein: CASSPLGYEQYF.

The genes are TRBV7-3 and TRBJ2-1; 7 bases line up with TRBD1. V lost 5 bases to trimming and J lost 4 bases; unmatched junction nucleotides: 11. From germline, CDR1 is SGHTA and CDR2 FQGTGA. This CDR3 has 16 amino acids. The CDR3 loop reads CASSPAGGLNYNEQFF. CDR3 nucleotides: TGTGCCAGCAGCCCCGCAGGGGGATTAAATTACAATGAGCAGTTCTTC.